The clone carrying this T cell receptor (beta chain) occurred many times. Its antigen is undetermined. Per the germline V gene, CDR1 is SGHRS and CDR2 is YFSETQ. The CDR3 loop spans 13 amino acids. Deletions cut 0 bases from V and 1 base from J, with 4 bases between. The sample comes from a study of CD8 T cells in ankylosing spondylitis. The study's findings and limits: For ankylosing spondylitis blood, a TCR beta motif of roughly 8 highly homologous variants appeared characteristic.

TCRdb independently ran MiXCR on the 5' RACE reads; one entry per CDR3 protein. The table records about 69,000 distinct CDR3 sequences, 5.3% of them present only once. The clonotype comes from a male donor with ankylosing spondylitis or in good health (not recorded which). V and J are TRBV5-1 and TRBJ2-5, with D hard to call. Sequencing used blood, either unsorted or a sorted T cell fraction (not recorded which). The CDR3 here is CASSLDSQETQYF. CDR3 DNA: TGCGCCAGCAGCTTGGACAGCCAAGAGACCCAGTACTTC.